Listed here are 13 T cell receptor beta chains from one sample, sequenced in a study of circulating CD8 cells and anti-PD-1 response in melanoma. Using roughly 14 ng of total RNA, TCR libraries were made with the QIAseq Immune Repertoire TCR panel. TCRdb passed the reads through MiXCR, listing each CDR3 protein once. The sample includes hundreds of distinct CDR3 sequences, approximately 7.1% of them seen just once. From live CD3+CD8+TCRalphabeta+ cells, four PD-1 and/or TIGIT subsets were sorted. Material: CD8+ T cells from PBMCs, obtained at baseline or after one month of anti-PD-1 therapy (not recorded which). The receptors originated from a human donor with melanoma.

This clonotype is large within its sample. The CDR3 nucleotides read TGCGCCAGCAGCCGTAACGGGGCCGACAATGAGCAGTTCTTC. Translation gives CASSRNGADNEQFF. This chain joins TRBV4-3 and TRBJ2-1, with D perhaps given as TRBD1 or TRBD2 (5 bases each). Trimming took 4 bases from V and 5 from J, leaving 12 bases between them. CDR3 length: 14 residues. Germline assignment: CDR1 LGHNA and CDR2 YSLEER.

Within the sample, this clonotype is large. The chain carries TRBV12-3 or TRBV12-4 and TRBJ2-7; D ambiguous. This CDR3 contains 12 residues. The V end lost 1 base, the J end lost 4 bases, and 5 bases lay between the germline ends. The CDR3 DNA sequence: TGTGCCAGCAGTTTAGAGGGATACGAGCAGTACTTC. This translates into CASSLEGYEQYF.

This clonotype is termed large. The V gene is TRBV25-1, the J gene TRBJ2-7, with D hard to call. The germline CDR1 and CDR2 sequences are MGHDK and SYGVNS. Deletions cut 3 bases from V and 4 bases from J, with 1 base between. CDR3 length: 10 residues. The CDR3: CASSEYEQYF. The DNA of the CDR3 is TGTGCCAGCAGTGAGTACGAGCAGTACTTC.

As for this clonotype: Given a much more abundant clone one base away, this may be a read error. The CDR3 sequence: CASRSGTRTGGLFF. As DNA, the CDR3 is TGTGCCAGCAGATCCGGGACTAGAACCGGGGGGCTGTTTTTT. The V gene is TRBV12-3 or TRBV12-4, the J gene TRBJ2-2, with 8 nucleotides matching TRBD2. The CDR3 runs to 14 residues.

The V gene is TRBV19, the J gene TRBJ1-2; D remains ambiguous. The CDR3 is 13 amino acids. The germline V and J ends were trimmed by 6 bases and 5 bases, with 13 bases remaining between them. Germline V lookup: CDR1 LNHDA, CDR2 SQIVND (reference sequence). CDR3 coding DNA: TGTGCCAGTAGCCACCTCGTTGAGTATGGCTACACCTTC. It codes for CASSHLVEYGYTF.

By proportion, this clonotype is large. This rearrangement joins TRBV5-1 to TRBJ2-1, with TRBD1 as a possible D gene (7 bases). Germline assignment: CDR1 SGHRS and CDR2 YFSETQ. V dropped 0 bases and J dropped 7 bases, with 11 bases sitting between them. CDR3 length: 14 residues. The CDR3 region is CASSLEGAGNEQFF. CDR3 nucleotide sequence: TGCGCCAGCAGCTTGGAGGGGGCGGGAAATGAGCAGTTCTTC.

This clonotype is categorized as large (0.1 to 1%). This chain joins TRBV12-3 or TRBV12-4 and TRBJ2-2; D is uncertain. The germline V and J ends were trimmed by 5 bases and 2 bases, with 18 bases remaining between them. The CDR3 covers 17 residues. CDR3 sequence (DNA): TGTGCCAGCAGTACATTCCGGGCCATACAAAACACCGGGGAGCTGTTTTTT. This codes for CASSTFRAIQNTGELFF.

V usage is TRBV12-3 or TRBV12-4 and J usage is TRBJ1-2, with a weak D call TRBD1 (5 bases). V was trimmed by 3 bases and J by 2 bases, leaving 13 bases between them. The CDR3 contains 15 residues. Here the CDR3 DNA reads TGTGCCAGCAGTTTTTCTGGGACCGCGAACTATGGCTACACCTTC. As protein: CASSFSGTANYGYTF.

This clonotype is large within its sample. This rearrangement joins TRBV28 to TRBJ2-1; no clear D gene. Germline-derived CDR1 and CDR2 are MDHEN and SYDVKM. The CDR3 consists of 13 residues. Trimming stripped 7 bases from V and 8 bases from J, with 15 bases between. Here the CDR3 reads CASTPLASDEQFF. In nucleotides, the CDR3 is TGTGCCAGCACCCCTCTGGCGTCGGATGAGCAGTTCTTC.

By sample fraction, this clonotype is large. V and J are TRBV19 and TRBJ2-7, with TRBD2 matching over 7 bases. Germline assignment: CDR1 LNHDA and CDR2 SQIVND (reference sequence). V lost 5 bases to trimming and J lost 3 bases; unmatched junction nucleotides: 10. The CDR3 has 15 amino acids. The CDR3 coding sequence is TGTGCCAGTAGTCCAAGCCCGGGGGGTCTCTACGAGCAGTACTTC. This encodes CASSPSPGGLYEQYF.

Sample share makes this clonotype large (0.1 to 1%). Here the CDR3 DNA reads TGTGCCAGCAGCCACGCCGGGGGAGCGAGCAATCAGCCCCAGCATTTT. Amino acid sequence: CASSHAGGASNQPQHF. J is TRBJ1-5 and V is TRBV7-2; weak D call: TRBD1 (5 bases). The CDR3 spans 16 residues. Germline CDR1 reads SGHTA; CDR2 reads FQGNSA. Deletions cut 5 bases from V and 1 base from J, with 15 bases between.

This clonotype ranks as large. The chain is built from TRBV2 and TRBJ2-7; D gene ambiguous. Trimming took 3 bases from V and 7 from J, leaving 4 bases between them. The CDR3 extends over 10 amino acids. Germline CDR1 and CDR2: SNHLY and FYNNEI. The CDR3 reads CASSDGEQYF. CDR3 nucleotide sequence: TGTGCCAGCAGTGACGGAGAGCAGTACTTC.

This clonotype is classed as large. This chain uses TRBV11-2 with TRBJ2-5, with 7 bases that match TRBD1. The V segment lost 4 bases and the J segment 3 bases; nucleotides outside the gene matches: 5. The CDR3 contains 14 residues. CDR1 and CDR2 (germline): SGHAT, FQNNGV. The CDR3 nucleotides read TGTGCCAGCAGCTCCCCCGGGACAGAAGAGACCCAGTACTTC. This translates into CASSSPGTEETQYF. The whole variable domain, filled in from reference TRBV11-2 and TRBJ2-5, reads EAGVAQSPRYKIIEKRQSVAFWCNPISGHATLYWYQQILGQGPKLLIQFQNNGVVDDSQLPKDRFSAERLKGVDSTLKIQPAKLEDSAVYLCASSSPGTEETQYFGPGTRLLVL.